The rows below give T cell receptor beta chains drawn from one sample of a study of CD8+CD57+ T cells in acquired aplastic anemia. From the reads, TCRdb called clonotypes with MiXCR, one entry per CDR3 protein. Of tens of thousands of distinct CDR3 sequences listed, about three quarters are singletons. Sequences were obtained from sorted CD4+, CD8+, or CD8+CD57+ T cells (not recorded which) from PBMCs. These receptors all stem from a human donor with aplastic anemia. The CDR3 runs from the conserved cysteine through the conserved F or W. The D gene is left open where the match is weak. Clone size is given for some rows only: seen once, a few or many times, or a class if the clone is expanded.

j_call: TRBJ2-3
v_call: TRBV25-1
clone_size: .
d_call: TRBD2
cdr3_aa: CASTGLAGASATDTQYF
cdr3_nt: TGTGCCAGCACAGGGCTCGCGGGAGCCTCCGCTACAGATACGCAGTATTTT

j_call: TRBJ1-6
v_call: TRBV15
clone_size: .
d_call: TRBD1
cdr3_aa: CATSRDPSTGGSPLHF
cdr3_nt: TGTGCCACCAGCAGAGATCCCAGTACAGGGGGGTCACCCCTCCACTTT

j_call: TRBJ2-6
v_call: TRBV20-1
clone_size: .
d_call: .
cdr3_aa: CSAPEGGSGANVLTF
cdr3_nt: TGCAGTGCCCCCGAGGGGGGATCTGGGGCCAACGTCCTGACTTTC

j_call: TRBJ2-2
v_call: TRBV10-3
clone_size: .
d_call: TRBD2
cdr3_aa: CATENQAGSNTGELFF
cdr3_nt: TGTGCCACCGAGAATCAAGCGGGATCGAACACCGGGGAGCTGTTTTTT

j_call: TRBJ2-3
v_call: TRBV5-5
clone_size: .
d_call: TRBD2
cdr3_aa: CASSLTGGPTDTQYF
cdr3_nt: TGTGCCAGCAGCTTGACGGGAGGGCCCACAGATACGCAGTATTTT

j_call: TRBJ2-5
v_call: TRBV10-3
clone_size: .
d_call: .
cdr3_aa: CAISEFQGGETQYF
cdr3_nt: TGTGCCATCAGTGAGTTTCAGGGAGGCGAGACCCAGTACTTC

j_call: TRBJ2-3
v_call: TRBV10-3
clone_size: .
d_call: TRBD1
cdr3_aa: CAISESGTGVDTQYF
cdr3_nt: TGTGCCATCAGTGAGTCAGGGACAGGGGTAGATACGCAGTATTTT

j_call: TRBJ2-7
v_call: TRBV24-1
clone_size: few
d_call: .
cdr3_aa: CATSDFYEQYF
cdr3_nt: TGTGCCACCAGTGATTTCTACGAGCAGTACTTC

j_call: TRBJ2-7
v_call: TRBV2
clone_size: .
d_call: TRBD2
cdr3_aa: CASEVGSGRYEQYF
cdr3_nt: TGTGCCAGCGAGGTCGGTTCCGGGAGGTACGAGCAGTACTTC

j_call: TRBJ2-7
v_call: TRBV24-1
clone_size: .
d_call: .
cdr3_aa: CATSDPGRPSYEQYF
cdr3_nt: TGTGCCACCAGTGATCCGGGACGACCGTCCTACGAGCAGTACTTC

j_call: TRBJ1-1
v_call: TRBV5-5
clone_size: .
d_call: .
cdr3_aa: CASSLGQPNTEAFF
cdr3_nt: TGTGCCAGCAGCTTGGGACAGCCGAACACTGAAGCTTTCTTT

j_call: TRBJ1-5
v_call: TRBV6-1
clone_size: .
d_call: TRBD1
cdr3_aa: CASSTQGAGNQPQHF
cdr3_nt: TGTGCCAGCAGTACACAGGGGGCCGGCAATCAGCCCCAGCATTTT

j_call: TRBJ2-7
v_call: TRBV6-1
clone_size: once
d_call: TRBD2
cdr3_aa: CASSEGAGGPYEQYF
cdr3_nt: TGTGCCAGCAGTGAAGGGGCGGGAGGGCCGTACGAGCAGTACTTC

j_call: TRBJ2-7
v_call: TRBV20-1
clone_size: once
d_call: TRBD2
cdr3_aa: CSAHAGVSYEQYF
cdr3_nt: TGCAGTGCACACGCGGGGGTGAGTTACGAGCAGTACTTC

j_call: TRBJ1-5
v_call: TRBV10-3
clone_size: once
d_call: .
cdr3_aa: CASRNQPQHF
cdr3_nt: TGTGCCAGTAGAAATCAGCCCCAGCATTTT

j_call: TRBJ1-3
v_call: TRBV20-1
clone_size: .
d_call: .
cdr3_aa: CSARVGHLSGNTIYF
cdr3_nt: TGCAGTGCTAGAGTTGGACACCTCTCTGGAAACACCATATATTTT

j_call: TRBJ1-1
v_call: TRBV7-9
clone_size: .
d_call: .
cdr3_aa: CASSPPGIEAFF
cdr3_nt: TGTGCCAGCAGCCCGCCGGGGATTGAAGCTTTCTTT

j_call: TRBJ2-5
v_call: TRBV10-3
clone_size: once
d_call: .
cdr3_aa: CAISETGLGSQYF
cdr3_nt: TGTGCCATCAGTGAGACTGGTTTGGGGTCCCAGTACTTC

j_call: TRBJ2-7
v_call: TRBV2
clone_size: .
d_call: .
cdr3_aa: CASMSGAQVGGQYF
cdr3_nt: TGTGCCAGCATGAGTGGGGCGCAGGTTGGTGGGCAGTACTTC

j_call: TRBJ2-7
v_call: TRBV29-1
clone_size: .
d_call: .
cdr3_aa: CSVWSGESYEQYF
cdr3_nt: TGCAGCGTGTGGTCAGGAGAGTCCTACGAGCAGTACTTC

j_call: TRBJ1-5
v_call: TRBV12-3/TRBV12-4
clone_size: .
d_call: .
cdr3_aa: CASSVIGNQPQHF
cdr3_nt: TGTGCCAGCAGTGTCATAGGCAATCAGCCCCAGCATTTT

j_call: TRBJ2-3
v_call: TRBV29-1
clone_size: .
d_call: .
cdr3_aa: CSVEVSTDTQYF
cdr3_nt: TGCAGCGTTGAAGTCAGCACAGATACGCAGTATTTT

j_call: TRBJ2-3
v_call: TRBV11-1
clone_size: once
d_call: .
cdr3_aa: CASSPSTAITDTQYF
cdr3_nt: TGCGCCAGCAGCCCATCCACAGCAATCACAGATACGCAGTATTTT

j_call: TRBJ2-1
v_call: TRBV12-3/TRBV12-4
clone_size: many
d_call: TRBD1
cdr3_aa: CASSLARDRSGYNEQFF
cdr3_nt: TGTGCCAGCAGTTTAGCCCGGGACAGGTCGGGCTACAATGAGCAGTTCTTC

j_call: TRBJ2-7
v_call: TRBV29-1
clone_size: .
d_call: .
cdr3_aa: CSVRQTSDYEQYF
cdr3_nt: TGCAGCGTGAGACAGACTTCAGACTACGAGCAGTACTTC

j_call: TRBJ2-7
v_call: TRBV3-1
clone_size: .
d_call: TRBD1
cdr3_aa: CASSHDDRVEQYF
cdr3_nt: TGTGCCAGCAGCCACGATGACAGGGTCGAGCAGTACTTC

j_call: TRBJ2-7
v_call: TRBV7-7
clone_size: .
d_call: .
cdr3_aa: CASSLRQGSSYEQYF
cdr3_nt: TGTGCCAGCAGCTTAAGGCAGGGGAGCTCCTACGAGCAGTACTTC

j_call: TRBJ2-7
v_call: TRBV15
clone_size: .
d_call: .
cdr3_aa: CATSSVGSHEQYF
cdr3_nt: TGTGCCACCAGCTCAGTTGGTTCCCACGAGCAGTACTTC

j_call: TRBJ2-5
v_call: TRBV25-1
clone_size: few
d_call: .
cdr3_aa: CASSQQIPETQYF
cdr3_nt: TGTGCCAGCAGTCAACAGATACCAGAGACCCAGTACTTC

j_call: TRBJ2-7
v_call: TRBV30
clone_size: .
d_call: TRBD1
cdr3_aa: CAWRPDREWGEQYF
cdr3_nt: TGTGCCTGGCGACCCGACAGGGAATGGGGCGAGCAGTACTTC

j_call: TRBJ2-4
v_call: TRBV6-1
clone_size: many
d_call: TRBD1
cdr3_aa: CASTGTDLNIQYF
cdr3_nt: TGTGCCAGCACTGGGACAGACCTAAACATTCAGTACTTC

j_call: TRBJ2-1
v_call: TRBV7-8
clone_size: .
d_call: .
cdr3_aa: CASSLGQADEQFF
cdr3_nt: TGTGCCAGCAGCTTAGGACAGGCGGATGAGCAGTTCTTC

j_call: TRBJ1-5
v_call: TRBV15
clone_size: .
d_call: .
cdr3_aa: CATSRGGEQPQHF
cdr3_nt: TGTGCCACCAGCAGAGGGGGCGAACAGCCCCAGCATTTT

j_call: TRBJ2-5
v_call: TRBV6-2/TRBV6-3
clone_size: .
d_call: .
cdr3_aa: CASSFYAAQETQYF
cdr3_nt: TGTGCCAGCAGTTTCTATGCGGCCCAAGAGACCCAGTACTTC

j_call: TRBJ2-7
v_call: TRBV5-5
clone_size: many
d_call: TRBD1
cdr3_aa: CASSLGTGWDEQYF
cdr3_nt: TGTGCCAGCAGCTTGGGGACAGGCTGGGACGAGCAGTACTTC

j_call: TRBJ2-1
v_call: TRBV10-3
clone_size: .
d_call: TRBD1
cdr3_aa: CAISNDTGGKNEQFF
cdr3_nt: TGTGCCATCAGTAATGACACAGGGGGTAAAAATGAGCAGTTCTTC

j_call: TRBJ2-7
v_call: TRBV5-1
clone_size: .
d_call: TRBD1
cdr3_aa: CASSSTGSRYEQYF
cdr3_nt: TGCGCCAGCAGCTCGACAGGGAGTAGATACGAGCAGTACTTC

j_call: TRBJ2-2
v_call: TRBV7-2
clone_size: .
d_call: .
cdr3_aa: CASSLAARARTGELFF
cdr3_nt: TGTGCCAGCAGCTTAGCGGCCAGGGCCCGGACCGGGGAGCTGTTTTTT

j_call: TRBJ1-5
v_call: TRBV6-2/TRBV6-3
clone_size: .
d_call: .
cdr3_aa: CASSYRSRGDNQPQHF
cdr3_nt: TGTGCCAGCAGTTACCGGTCACGGGGCGATAATCAGCCCCAGCATTTT

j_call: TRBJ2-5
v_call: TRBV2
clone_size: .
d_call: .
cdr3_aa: CASSEGQAGETQYF
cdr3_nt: TGTGCCAGCAGTGAAGGGCAGGCCGGGGAGACCCAGTACTTC

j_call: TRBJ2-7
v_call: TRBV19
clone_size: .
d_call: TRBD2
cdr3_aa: CASSWLAGNEQYF
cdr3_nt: TGTGCCAGTAGTTGGCTAGCGGGCAACGAGCAGTACTTC

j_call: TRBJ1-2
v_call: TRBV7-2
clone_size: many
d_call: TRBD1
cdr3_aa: CASSEGTGIYGYTF
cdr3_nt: TGTGCCAGCAGCGAAGGGACAGGAATATATGGCTACACCTTC

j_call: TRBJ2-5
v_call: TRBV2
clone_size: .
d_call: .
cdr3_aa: CASTRQGTSRETQYF
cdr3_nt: TGTGCCAGCACCAGGCAAGGGACCTCCCGGGAGACCCAGTACTTC

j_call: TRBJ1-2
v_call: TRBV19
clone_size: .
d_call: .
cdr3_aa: CAGSIQGNYGYTF
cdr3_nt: TGTGCCGGTAGTATCCAGGGGAACTATGGCTACACCTTC

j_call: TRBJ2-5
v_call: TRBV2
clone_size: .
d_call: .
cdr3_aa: CASSGTKETQYF
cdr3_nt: TGTGCCAGTTCCGGGACGAAAGAGACCCAGTACTTC

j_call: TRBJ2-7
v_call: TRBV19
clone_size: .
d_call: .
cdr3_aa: CASRSPGWTYEQYF
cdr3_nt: TGTGCCAGTAGGTCGCCAGGATGGACCTACGAGCAGTACTTC

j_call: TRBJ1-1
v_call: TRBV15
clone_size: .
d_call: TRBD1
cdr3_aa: CATSRDWGQGSAFF
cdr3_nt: TGTGCCACCAGCAGAGATTGGGGACAGGGTTCGGCTTTCTTT

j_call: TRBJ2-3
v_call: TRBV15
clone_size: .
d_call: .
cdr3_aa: CATSIDWKSTDTQYF
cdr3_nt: TGTGCCACCAGCATTGACTGGAAAAGCACAGATACGCAGTATTTT

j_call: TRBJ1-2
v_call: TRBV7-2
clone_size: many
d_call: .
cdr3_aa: CASSLGASPGYGYTF
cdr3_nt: TGTGCCAGCAGCTTAGGAGCAAGCCCCGGGTATGGCTACACCTTC

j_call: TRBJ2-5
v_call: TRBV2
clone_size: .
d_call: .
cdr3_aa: CASSGTRETQYF
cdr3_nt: TGTGCCAGCAGTGGAACTCGAGAGACCCAGTACTTC

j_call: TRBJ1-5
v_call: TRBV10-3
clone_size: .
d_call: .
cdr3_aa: CAISDDYQPQHF
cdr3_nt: TGTGCCATCAGTGACGACTATCAGCCCCAGCATTTT

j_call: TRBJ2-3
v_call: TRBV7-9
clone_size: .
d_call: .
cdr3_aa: CASSPNMGDTQYF
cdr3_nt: TGTGCCAGCAGCCCTAATATGGGAGATACGCAGTATTTT

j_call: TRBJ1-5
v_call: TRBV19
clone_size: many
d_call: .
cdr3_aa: CASTKLSTGPRHNQPQHF
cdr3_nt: TGTGCCAGTACCAAGTTGTCAACAGGGCCACGCCACAATCAGCCCCAGCATTTT

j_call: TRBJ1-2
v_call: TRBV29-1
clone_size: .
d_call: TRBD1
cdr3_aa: CSVGAGGYGYTF
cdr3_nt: TGCAGCGTTGGGGCAGGGGGATATGGCTACACCTTC

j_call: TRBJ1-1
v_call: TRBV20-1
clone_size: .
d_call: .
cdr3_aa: CSARSGDVPPEAFF
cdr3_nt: TGCAGTGCTAGAAGCGGAGACGTCCCCCCTGAAGCTTTCTTT

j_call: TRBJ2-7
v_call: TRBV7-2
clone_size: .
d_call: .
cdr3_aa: CASSLRDQSYEQYF
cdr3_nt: TGTGCCAGCAGCTTAAGGGACCAGTCCTACGAGCAGTACTTC